Presented here are 29 T cell receptor beta chains from one specimen sequenced in a study of T cells in Graves' hyperthyroidism and ophthalmopathy. Amplified TCR beta CDR3 regions came from RNA transcripts. A first-round RT-PCR of the TCR CDR3 used the HTBI primer set. TCRdb processed the multiplex PCR reads anew with MiXCR; each CDR3 protein has one entry. The sample consists of under 550,000 distinct CDR3 sequences, just under 20% of them appearing once. The sequenced sample was blood. The receptors shown here come from a man in his forties with Graves' ophthalmopathy.

The genes are TRBV20-1 and TRBJ2-5; TRBD2 matches at 10 bases. V dropped 0 bases and J dropped 2; count of bases not matched to a gene: 6. CDR3 length equals 16 residues. Germline V gives CDR1 DFQATT, CDR2 SNEGSKA (reference sequence). This chain's CDR3 is CSARDWKRGGQETQYF. CDR3 DNA sequence: TGCAGTGCTAGAGATTGGAAGCGGGGGGGACAAGAGACCCAGTACTTC.

The chain couples TRBV5-1 to TRBJ2-7, with unresolved D. V was trimmed by 0 bases and J by 0 bases, leaving 13 bases between them. The germline V gene has CDR1 SGHRS and CDR2 YFSETQ. The CDR3 is 16 residues long. CDR3 in DNA: TGCGCCAGCAGCTTGGATGGCGTCCTGAGCTCCTACGAGCAGTACTTC. As protein: CASSLDGVLSSYEQYF.

This clonotype was seen many times. The CDR3, as DNA: TGTGCCTGGACAGGGGGCTCCTACGAGCAGTACTTC. Translation: CAWTGGSYEQYF. The chain is built from TRBV30 and TRBJ2-7; 7 nucleotides line up with TRBD1. The CDR3 is 12 amino acids. The V and J ends lost 4 bases and 0 bases, in that order; junction bases with no gene match: 0. Germline loops: CDR1 GTSNPN, CDR2 SVGIG (reference sequence).

This clonotype came up many times. V usage is TRBV7-2 and J usage is TRBJ2-5, with D unclear. Germline-derived CDR1 and CDR2 are SGHTA and FQGNSA. Trimming cost V 5 bases and J 1 base, with 11 bases left between them. This CDR3 is built from 14 residues. CDR3 sequence reads: CASSEAEIQETQYF. The CDR3 DNA is TGTGCCAGCAGCGAGGCGGAAATCCAAGAGACCCAGTACTTC.

The chain joins TRBV6-1 to TRBJ2-7; a possible D gene is TRBD1 (5 bases). This CDR3 has 12 amino acids. Germline CDR1 reads MNHNS; CDR2 reads SASEGT. Trimming took 4 bases from V and 4 from J, leaving 8 bases between them. The CDR3 loop reads CASSVDTYEQYF. Written as DNA, the CDR3 is TGTGCCAGCAGTGTGGACACGTACGAGCAGTACTTC.

The chain recombines TRBV7-9 with TRBJ2-7; TRBD2 matches 7 bases. V dropped 4 bases and J dropped 2; count of bases not matched to a gene: 5. The length of the CDR3 is 14 residues. Germline V CDR1 and CDR2: SEHNR, FQNEAQ (reference sequence). CDR3 in amino acids: CASSSGLTAYEQYF. CDR3 nucleotides: TGTGCCAGCAGCTCGGGACTAACAGCCTACGAGCAGTACTTC.

This clonotype has a handful of counts. The chain is built from TRBV2 and TRBJ1-2; TRBD1 matches 8 bases. CDR3 length: 16 amino acids. V gave up 6 bases and J gave up 6 bases; unmatched junction bases: 15. Germline CDR1 SNHLY, CDR2 FYNNEI. The CDR3 here is CASSDYLSGGQDGYTF. CDR3 coding DNA: TGTGCCAGCAGCGACTATCTCAGCGGGGGACAGGATGGCTACACCTTC.

A few counts support this clonotype. This chain joins TRBV24-1 and TRBJ2-1; TRBD2 agrees at 13 bases. The CDR3 sequence is 14 residues long. The V gene end was trimmed by 4 bases and the J gene end by 10 bases; junction bases not matched to a gene: 3. Germline CDR1 is KGHDR and CDR2 is SFDVKD. CDR3 sequence: CATSELAGGQEQFF. DNA of the CDR3: TGTGCCACCAGTGAACTAGCGGGAGGGCAGGAGCAGTTCTTC.

A few counts support this clonotype. The chain couples TRBV20-1 to TRBJ2-1; maybe TRBD2 (5 bases). Trimming pared 0 bases from V and 6 bases from J, leaving 15 bases between. The germline V gene has CDR1 DFQATT and CDR2 SNEGSKA (reference sequence). The CDR3 extends over 15 amino acids. For the CDR3, the DNA is TGCAGTGCTAGAGATGAGCGGCCGGGGTCCAATGAGCAGTTCTTC. Its translation: CSARDERPGSNEQFF.

This chain connects TRBV14 to TRBJ1-2; unclear D gene. CDR1 is SGHDN and CDR2 is FVKESK in the germline V gene. This CDR3 has 15 amino acids. Trimming took 0 bases from V and 8 from J, leaving 16 bases between them. The CDR3 DNA is TGTGCCAGCAGCCAAGATCGGTACACCCCTTGGGGCTACACCTTC. Its translation is CASSQDRYTPWGYTF. Together with reference TRBV14 and TRBJ1-2, the CDR3 gives the full variable domain: EAGVTQFPSHSVIEKGQTVTLRCDPISGHDNLYWYRRVMGKEIKFLLHFVKESKQDESGMPNNRFLAERTGGTYSTLKVQPAELEDSGVYFCASSQDRYTPWGYTFGSGTRLTVV.

The chain has TRBV7-9 and TRBJ1-6; a possible D gene is TRBD1 (6 bases). This CDR3 region has 18 residues. The germline V and J ends were trimmed by 5 bases and 1 base, with 18 bases remaining between them. Per germline, CDR1 SEHNR and CDR2 FQNEAQ (reference sequence). The DNA of the CDR3 is TGTGCCAGCAGCCAAGTACAGGGCGGGAGTTCCTATAATTCACCCCTCCACTTT. Protein: CASSQVQGGSSYNSPLHF.

V gene TRBV4-3 combines with J gene TRBJ2-5; possibly TRBD1 for D (7 bases). The CDR3 covers 15 residues. Germline V CDR1 and CDR2: LGHNA, YSLEER. V shed 1 base and J shed 2 bases, with 11 bases lying between them. Here the CDR3 DNA reads TGCGCCAGCAGCCAAGCCTCAGGGGGGCAAGAGACCCAGTACTTC. Translation gives CASSQASGGQETQYF.

This clonotype was counted between two and nine times. This chain joins TRBV5-6 and TRBJ2-7; weak D call: TRBD2 (6 bases). The CDR3 length is 14 residues. V was cut by 0 bases and J by 5 bases, with 12 bases left in between. Germline loops: CDR1 SGHDT, CDR2 YYEEEE. In DNA, the CDR3 is TGTGCCAGCAGCTTGGCCGGGAGAGCCAACGAGCAGTACTTC. Protein sequence: CASSLAGRANEQYF.

This clonotype has at least ten counts. This chain links TRBV28 with TRBJ2-3; TRBD2 matches at 13 bases. CDR1 and CDR2 (germline): MDHEN, SYDVKM. The V segment lost 7 bases and the J segment 6 bases; nucleotides outside the gene matches: 10. The CDR3 is made up of 16 amino acids. The CDR3 DNA follows: TGTGCCAGCACCCGGACTAGCGGGAGTTGGAGGGATACGCAGTATTTT. Amino acids: CASTRTSGSWRDTQYF.

This clonotype turned up a few times. The chain has TRBV12-3 or TRBV12-4 and TRBJ1-3, with TRBD1 matching 7 bases. V shed 6 bases, J shed 2 bases, and the junction held 4 bases outside the gene matches. This CDR3 has 14 residues. CDR3 DNA sequence: TGTGCCAGCAGCCCAGGGGGAACTGGAAACACCATATATTTT. Translation gives CASSPGGTGNTIYF.

The chain couples TRBV24-1 to TRBJ2-3; possibly TRBD1 or TRBD2 for D (5 bases each). The germline gives CDR1 KGHDR, CDR2 SFDVKD. Trimming took off 4 bases at V and 0 bases at J, with 13 bases between the two ends. The CDR3 has 16 amino acids. This CDR3 is CATSDTGTVSTDTQYF. Written as DNA, the CDR3 is TGTGCCACCAGTGACACTGGGACCGTAAGCACAGATACGCAGTATTTT.

This chain connects TRBV20-1 to TRBJ1-6; maybe TRBD1 (5 bases). This CDR3 is 15 amino acids long. The germline CDR1 and CDR2 sequences are DFQATT and SNEGSKA (reference sequence). Trimming took off 0 bases at V and 10 bases at J, with 16 bases between the two ends. The CDR3 sequence is CSARDGGRTKSPLHF. CDR3 DNA: TGCAGTGCTAGAGATGGGGGACGGACGAAGTCACCCCTCCACTTT.

On this clonotype: This may arise from a read error, as a much more abundant clone is one base away. This rearrangement joins TRBV7-2 to TRBJ2-1; D uncertain. V was clipped by 4 bases and J by 9 bases, with 13 bases between them. CDR1 SGHTA and CDR2 FQGNSA come from the germline V gene. The CDR3 loop spans 13 amino acids. The CDR3: CASSWISSVEQFF. The DNA of the CDR3 is TGTGCCAGCAGCTGGATTAGTTCTGTTGAGCAGTTCTTC. Supplemented by reference TRBV7-2 and TRBJ2-1, the full variable domain reads GAGVSQSPSNKVTEKGKDVELRCDPISGHTALYWYRQSLGQGLEFLIYFQGNSAPDKSGLPSDRFSAERTGGSVSTLTIQRTQQEDSAVYLCASSWISSVEQFFGPGTRLTVL.

The rearrangement joins TRBV24-1 to TRBJ2-1, with TRBD1 identical over 7 bases. Trimming at V came to 5 bases and at J to 8 bases, leaving 2 bases not matched to a gene. Germline V CDR1 and CDR2: KGHDR, SFDVKD. CDR3 length: 12 residues. Written as DNA, the CDR3 is TGTGCCACCAGTGTGACAGGGTATGAGCAGTTCTTC. Protein sequence: CATSVTGYEQFF.

As concerns this clonotype: One base away lies a much larger clone, so this may be a sequencing read error. Likely a read error: the CDR3 ends without its conserved phenylalanine or tryptophan. The gene calls are TRBV2 and TRBJ1-6, with D perhaps matching TRBD1 (5 bases). CDR1 SNHLY and CDR2 FYNNEI come from the germline V gene. This CDR3 contains 13 residues. The V gene lost 10 bases and the J gene lost 6 bases, with 13 bases spanning the gap. CDR3 sequence (DNA): TGTGCCAAGGGAGGGCAGGGTAATTCACCCCTCCACTCT. Its translation is CAKGGQGNSPLHS.

This chain connects TRBV7-2 to TRBJ2-3; tentative D call: TRBD2 (5 bases). CDR1 SGHTA and CDR2 FQGNSA come from the germline V gene. CDR3 length: 16 amino acids. The V and J ends lost 4 bases and 2 bases respectively, with 16 bases between them. The CDR3 bases are TGTGCCAGCAGCTCATTTTCCGGACTTCCCACAGATACGCAGTATTTT. Translation: CASSSFSGLPTDTQYF.

This clonotype has ten or more counts. V gene TRBV6-1 combines with J gene TRBJ1-1, with D tentatively TRBD1 (5 bases). In germline, CDR1 is MNHNS, CDR2 SASEGT. This CDR3 is 15 amino acids long. The V end was cut by 6 bases, the J end by 1 base, with 15 bases between. The DNA of the CDR3 is TGTGCCAGCAGCGACGTCGGGGGAGGGAACACTGAAGCTTTCTTT. Translating it yields CASSDVGGGNTEAFF.

This clonotype appeared many times. This chain connects TRBV30 to TRBJ2-2, with D unclear. Trimming left V 2 bases short and J 5 bases short, with 3 bases between. Germline V gene sequence: CDR1 GTSNPN, CDR2 SVGIG (reference sequence). The CDR3 consists of 11 residues. The CDR3 DNA reads as TGTGCCTGGAGTAGAACCGGGGAGCTGTTTTTT. It codes for CAWSRTGELFF.

The chain recombines TRBV9 with TRBJ1-1; D remains ambiguous. The length of the CDR3 is 13 residues. Trimming shortened V by 0 bases and J by 4 bases, and 7 bases separated the two germline ends. Germline loops: CDR1 SGDLS, CDR2 YYNGEE. CDR3 sequence: CASSVDGVTEAFF. The CDR3 bases are TGTGCCAGCAGCGTAGATGGGGTCACTGAAGCTTTCTTT.

This clonotype came up many times. This sequence joins TRBV4-1 and TRBJ2-1, with D possibly matching TRBD1 (6 bases). The V end lost 6 bases, the J end lost 7 bases, and 16 bases lay between the germline ends. Germline V lookup: CDR1 MGHRA, CDR2 YSYEKL. The CDR3 is 14 residues long. The CDR3 is CASRGTGYGNEQFF. In nucleotides, the CDR3 is TGCGCCAGCAGGGGTACAGGGTATGGGAATGAGCAGTTCTTC.

This clonotype was counted ten times or more. CDR3 amino acids: CASRDRRSEAFF. As DNA, the CDR3 is TGTGCCAGCAGGGATAGGAGGTCTGAAGCTTTCTTT. The chain couples TRBV28 to TRBJ1-1; no definite D call. The CDR3 length is 12 residues. Looked up from germline, CDR1 is MDHEN and CDR2 is SYDVKM. V gave up 6 bases and J gave up 6 bases, with 11 bases separating them. Combining the CDR3 with reference TRBV28 and TRBJ1-1 gives the whole variable domain DVKVTQSSRYLVKRTGEKVFLECVQDMDHENMFWYRQDPGLGLRLIYFSYDVKMKEKGDIPEGYSVSREKKERFSLILESASTNQTSMYLCASRDRRSEAFFGQGTRLTVV.

The V call is TRBV19, the J call TRBJ2-3; D ambiguous. The V end lost 6 bases, the J end lost 9 bases, and 10 bases lay between the germline ends. CDR1 and CDR2 from the germline V gene are LNHDA and SQIVND (reference sequence). The CDR3 spans 11 residues. DNA of the CDR3: TGTGCCAGTAGGGGGTTAGGAACGCAGTATTTT. Protein product: CASRGLGTQYF.

The chain uses TRBV5-6 and TRBJ2-1; no reliable D call. Germline lookup yields CDR1 SGHDT and CDR2 YYEEEE. Trimming left V 1 base short and J 4 bases short, with 12 bases between. CDR3 length: 15 amino acids. CDR3 amino acids: CASSLFPSGYNEQFF. CDR3 nucleotide sequence: TGTGCCAGCAGCTTGTTCCCCTCAGGTTACAATGAGCAGTTCTTC. Based on the CDR3 plus reference TRBV5-6 and TRBJ2-1, the full variable domain is DAGVTQSPTHLIKTRGQQVTLRCSPKSGHDTVSWYQQALGQGPQFIFQYYEEEERQRGNFPDRFSGHQFPNYSSELNVNALLLGDSALYLCASSLFPSGYNEQFFGPGTRLTVL.

The sample holds many counts of this clonotype. The chain carries TRBV6-5 and TRBJ1-3; D not resolved. CDR3 length: 16 amino acids. V lost 0 bases to trimming and J lost 5 bases, with 14 bases between them. Germline CDR1 and CDR2: MNHEY and SVGAGI. CDR3: CASSYSYGNSRNTIYF. CDR3 coding DNA: TGTGCCAGCAGTTACTCGTACGGGAATAGTAGAAACACCATATATTTT.